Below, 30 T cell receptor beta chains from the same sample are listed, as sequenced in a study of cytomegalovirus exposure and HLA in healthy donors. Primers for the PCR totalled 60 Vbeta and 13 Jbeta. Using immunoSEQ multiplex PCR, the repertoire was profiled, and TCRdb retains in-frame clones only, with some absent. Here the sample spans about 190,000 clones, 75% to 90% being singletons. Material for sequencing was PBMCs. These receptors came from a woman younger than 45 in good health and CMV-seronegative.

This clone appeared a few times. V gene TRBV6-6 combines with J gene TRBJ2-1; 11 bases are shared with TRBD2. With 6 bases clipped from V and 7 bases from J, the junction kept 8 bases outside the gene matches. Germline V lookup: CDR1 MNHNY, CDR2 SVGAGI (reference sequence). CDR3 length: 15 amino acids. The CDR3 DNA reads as TGTGCCAGCAGGGAGACTAGCGGGGAGAGTAATGAGCAGTTCTTC. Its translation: CASRETSGESNEQFF.

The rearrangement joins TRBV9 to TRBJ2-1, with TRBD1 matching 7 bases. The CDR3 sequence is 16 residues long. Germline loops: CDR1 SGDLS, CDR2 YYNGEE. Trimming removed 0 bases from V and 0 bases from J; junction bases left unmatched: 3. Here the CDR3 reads CASSVAGTASYNEQFF. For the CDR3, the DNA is TGTGCCAGCAGCGTAGCTGGGACAGCCTCCTACAATGAGCAGTTCTTC.

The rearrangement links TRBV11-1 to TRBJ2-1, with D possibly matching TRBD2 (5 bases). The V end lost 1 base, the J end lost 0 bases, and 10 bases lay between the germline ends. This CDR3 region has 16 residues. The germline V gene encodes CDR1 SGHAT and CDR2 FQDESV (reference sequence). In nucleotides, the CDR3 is TGTGCCAGCAGCTTAGGCGTAGCGTACTCCTACAATGAGCAGTTCTTC. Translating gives CASSLGVAYSYNEQFF. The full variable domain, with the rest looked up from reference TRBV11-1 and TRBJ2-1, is EAEVAQSPRYKITEKSQAVAFWCDPISGHATLYWYRQILGQGPELLVQFQDESVVDDSQLPKDRFSAERLKGVDSTLKIQPAELGDSAMYLCASSLGVAYSYNEQFFGPGTRLTVL.

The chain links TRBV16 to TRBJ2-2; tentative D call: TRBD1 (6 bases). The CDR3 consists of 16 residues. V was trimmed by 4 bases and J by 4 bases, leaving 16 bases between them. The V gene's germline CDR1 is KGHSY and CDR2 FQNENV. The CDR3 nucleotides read TGTGCCAGCAGCCCTTACTTCAGGACAGTCACCGGGGAGCTGTTTTTT. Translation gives CASSPYFRTVTGELFF.

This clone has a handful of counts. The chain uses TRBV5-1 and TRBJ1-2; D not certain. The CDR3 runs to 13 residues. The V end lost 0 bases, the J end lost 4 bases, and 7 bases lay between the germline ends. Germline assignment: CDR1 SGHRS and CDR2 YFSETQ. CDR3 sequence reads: CASSLVASYGYTF. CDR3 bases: TGCGCCAGCAGCTTGGTTGCCAGCTATGGCTACACCTTC.

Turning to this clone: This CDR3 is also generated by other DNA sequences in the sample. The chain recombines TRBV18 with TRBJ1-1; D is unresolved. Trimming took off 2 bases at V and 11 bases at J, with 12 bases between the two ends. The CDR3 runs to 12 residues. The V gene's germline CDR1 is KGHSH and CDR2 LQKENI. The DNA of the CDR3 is TGTGCCAGCTCACCATCCCGGGGTGAGGCTTTCTTT. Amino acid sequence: CASSPSRGEAFF.

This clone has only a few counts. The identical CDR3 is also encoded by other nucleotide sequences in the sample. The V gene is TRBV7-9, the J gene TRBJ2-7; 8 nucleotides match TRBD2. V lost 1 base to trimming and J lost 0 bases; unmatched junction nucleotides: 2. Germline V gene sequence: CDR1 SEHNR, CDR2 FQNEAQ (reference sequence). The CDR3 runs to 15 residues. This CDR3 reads CASSLGGGSSYEQYF. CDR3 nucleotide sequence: TGTGCCAGCAGCTTAGGCGGGGGGAGCTCCTACGAGCAGTACTTC.

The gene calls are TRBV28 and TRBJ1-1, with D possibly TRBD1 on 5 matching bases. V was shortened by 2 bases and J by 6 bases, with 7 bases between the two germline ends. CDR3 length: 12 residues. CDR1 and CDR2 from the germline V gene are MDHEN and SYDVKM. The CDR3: CASSLGTSEAFF. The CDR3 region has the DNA TGTGCCAGCAGTTTAGGGACTTCTGAAGCTTTCTTT. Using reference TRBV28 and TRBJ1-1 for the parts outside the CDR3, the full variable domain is DVKVTQSSRYLVKRTGEKVFLECVQDMDHENMFWYRQDPGLGLRLIYFSYDVKMKEKGDIPEGYSVSREKKERFSLILESASTNQTSMYLCASSLGTSEAFFGQGTRLTVV.

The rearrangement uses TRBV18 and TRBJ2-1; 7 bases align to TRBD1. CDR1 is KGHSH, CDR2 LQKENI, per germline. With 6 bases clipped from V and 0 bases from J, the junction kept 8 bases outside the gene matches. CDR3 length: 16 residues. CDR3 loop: CASSRDRVSSYNEQFF. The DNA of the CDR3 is TGTGCCAGCTCCCGAGACAGGGTGAGCTCCTACAATGAGCAGTTCTTC.

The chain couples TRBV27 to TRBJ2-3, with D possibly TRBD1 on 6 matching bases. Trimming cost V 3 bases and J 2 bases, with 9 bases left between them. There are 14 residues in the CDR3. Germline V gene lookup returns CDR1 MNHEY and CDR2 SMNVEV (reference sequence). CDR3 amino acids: CASSLTGYTDTQYF. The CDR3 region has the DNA TGTGCCAGCAGTTTGACAGGATACACAGATACGCAGTATTTT.

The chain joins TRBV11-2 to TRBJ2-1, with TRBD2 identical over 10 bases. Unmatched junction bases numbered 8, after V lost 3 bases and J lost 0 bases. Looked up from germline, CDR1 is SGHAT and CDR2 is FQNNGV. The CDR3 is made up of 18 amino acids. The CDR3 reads CASSFYRTSGSSYNEQFF. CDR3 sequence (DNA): TGTGCCAGCAGCTTTTACCGGACTAGCGGCAGCTCCTACAATGAGCAGTTCTTC. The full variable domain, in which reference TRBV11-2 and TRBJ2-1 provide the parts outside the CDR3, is EAGVAQSPRYKIIEKRQSVAFWCNPISGHATLYWYQQILGQGPKLLIQFQNNGVVDDSQLPKDRFSAERLKGVDSTLKIQPAKLEDSAVYLCASSFYRTSGSSYNEQFFGPGTRLTVL.

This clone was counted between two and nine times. This chain's CDR3 is CASSFDSSETQYF. CDR3 nucleotide sequence: TGTGCCAGCAGCTTTGACAGTTCAGAGACCCAGTACTTC. The chain combines TRBV7-9 with TRBJ2-5; TRBD1 might be the D (5 bases). Trimming took off 3 bases at V and 4 bases at J, with 9 bases between the two ends. Germline CDR1 and CDR2: SEHNR and FQNEAQ (reference sequence). The CDR3 runs 13 residues.

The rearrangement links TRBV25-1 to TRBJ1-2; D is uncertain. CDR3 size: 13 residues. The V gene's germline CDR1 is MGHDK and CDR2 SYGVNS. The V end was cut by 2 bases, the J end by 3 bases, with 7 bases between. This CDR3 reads CASSEVSYYGYTF. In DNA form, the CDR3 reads TGTGCCAGCAGTGAAGTCAGTTACTATGGCTACACCTTC.

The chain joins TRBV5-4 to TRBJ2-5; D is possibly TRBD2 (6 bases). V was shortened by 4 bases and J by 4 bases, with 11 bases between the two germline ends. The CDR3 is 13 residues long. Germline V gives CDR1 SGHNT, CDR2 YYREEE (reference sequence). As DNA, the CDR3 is TGTGCCAGCAGCACCGGGAGTGGAGAGACCCAGTACTTC. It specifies CASSTGSGETQYF.

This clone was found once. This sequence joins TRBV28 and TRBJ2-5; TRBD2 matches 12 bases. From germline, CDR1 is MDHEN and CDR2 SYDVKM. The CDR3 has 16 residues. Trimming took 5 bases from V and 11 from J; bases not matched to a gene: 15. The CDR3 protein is CASSTTRTSGARKQYF. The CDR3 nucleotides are TGTGCCAGCAGTACCACCAGGACTAGCGGGGCCAGAAAGCAGTACTTC. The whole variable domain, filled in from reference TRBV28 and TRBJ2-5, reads DVKVTQSSRYLVKRTGEKVFLECVQDMDHENMFWYRQDPGLGLRLIYFSYDVKMKEKGDIPEGYSVSREKKERFSLILESASTNQTSMYLCASSTTRTSGARKQYFGPGTRLLVL.

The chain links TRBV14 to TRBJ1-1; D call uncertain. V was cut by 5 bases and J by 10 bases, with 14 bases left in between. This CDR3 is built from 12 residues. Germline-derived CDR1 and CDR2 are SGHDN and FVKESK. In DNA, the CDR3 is TGTGCCAGCAGCTACACGACGGGGAGAGCTTTCTTT. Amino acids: CASSYTTGRAFF.

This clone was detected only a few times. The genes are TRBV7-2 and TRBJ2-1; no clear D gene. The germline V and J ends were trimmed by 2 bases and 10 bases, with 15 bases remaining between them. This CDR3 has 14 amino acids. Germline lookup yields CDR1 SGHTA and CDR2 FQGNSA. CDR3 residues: CASSLSVRRGEQFF. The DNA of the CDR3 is TGTGCCAGCAGCTTATCAGTGAGGCGTGGCGAGCAGTTCTTC.

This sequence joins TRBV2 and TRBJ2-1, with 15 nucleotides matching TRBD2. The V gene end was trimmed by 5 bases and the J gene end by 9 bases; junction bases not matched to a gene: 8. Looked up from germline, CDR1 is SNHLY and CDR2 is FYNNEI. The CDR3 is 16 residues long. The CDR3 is CASSNTGLAGGSEQFF. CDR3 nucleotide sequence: TGTGCCAGCAGTAACACGGGACTAGCGGGAGGAAGTGAGCAGTTCTTC.

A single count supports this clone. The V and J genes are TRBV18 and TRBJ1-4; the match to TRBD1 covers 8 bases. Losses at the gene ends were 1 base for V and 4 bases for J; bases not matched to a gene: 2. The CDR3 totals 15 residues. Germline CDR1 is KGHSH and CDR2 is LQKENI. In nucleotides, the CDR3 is TGTGCCAGCTCACCACTCGACAGGGGTAATGAAAAACTGTTTTTT. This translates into CASSPLDRGNEKLFF.

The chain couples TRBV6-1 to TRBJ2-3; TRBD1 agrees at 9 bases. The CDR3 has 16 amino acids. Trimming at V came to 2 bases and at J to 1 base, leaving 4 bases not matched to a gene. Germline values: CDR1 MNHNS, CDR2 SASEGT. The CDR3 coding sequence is TGTGCCAGCAGTGAACCGTGGGACAGGGGCACAGATACGCAGTATTTT. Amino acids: CASSEPWDRGTDTQYF.

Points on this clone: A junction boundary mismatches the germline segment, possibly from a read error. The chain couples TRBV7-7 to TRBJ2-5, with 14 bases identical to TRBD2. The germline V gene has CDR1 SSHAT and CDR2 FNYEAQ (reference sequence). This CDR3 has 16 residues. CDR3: CASSLDGTSGGETQYF. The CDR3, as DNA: TGTGCTAGCAGCTTAGACGGGACTAGCGGGGGAGAGACCCAGTACTTC. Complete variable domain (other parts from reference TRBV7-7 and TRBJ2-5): GAGVSQSPRYKVTKRGQDVTLRCDPISSHATLYWYQQALGQGPEFLTYFNYEAQPDKSGLPSDRFSAERPEGSISTLTIQRTEQRDSAMYRCASSLDGTSGGETQYFGPGTRLLVL.

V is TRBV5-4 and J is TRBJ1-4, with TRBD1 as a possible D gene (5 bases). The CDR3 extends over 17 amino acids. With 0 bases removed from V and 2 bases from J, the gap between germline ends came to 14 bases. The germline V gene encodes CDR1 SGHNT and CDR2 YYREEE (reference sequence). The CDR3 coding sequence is TGTGCCAGCAGCTTGGCAGGAGGGGCTCGGACTAATGAAAAACTGTTTTTT. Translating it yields CASSLAGGARTNEKLFF.

CDR3 nucleotide sequence: TGTGCCAGCAGTTACTCCGGCGGGGCCTTGGGGGTCGAGCAGTACTTC. Protein product: CASSYSGGALGVEQYF. This chain links TRBV6-6 with TRBJ2-7, with a weak D call TRBD2 (6 bases). V was trimmed by 0 bases and J by 6 bases, leaving 18 bases between them. CDR1 and CDR2 from the germline V gene are MNHNY and SVGAGI (reference sequence). There are 16 residues in the CDR3.

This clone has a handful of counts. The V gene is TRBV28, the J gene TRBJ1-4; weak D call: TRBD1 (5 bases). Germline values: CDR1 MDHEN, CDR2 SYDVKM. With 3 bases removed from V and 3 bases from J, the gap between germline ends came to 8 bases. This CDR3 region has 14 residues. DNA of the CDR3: TGTGCCAGCAGTTTCAGGGATGCTAATGAAAAACTGTTTTTT. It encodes CASSFRDANEKLFF.

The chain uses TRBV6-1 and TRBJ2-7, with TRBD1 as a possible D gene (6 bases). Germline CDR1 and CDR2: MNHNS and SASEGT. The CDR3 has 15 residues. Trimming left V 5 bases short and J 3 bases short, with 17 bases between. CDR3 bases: TGTGCCAGCAGTTGGGGGCGTCAGGTCGACTACGAGCAGTACTTC. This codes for CASSWGRQVDYEQYF.

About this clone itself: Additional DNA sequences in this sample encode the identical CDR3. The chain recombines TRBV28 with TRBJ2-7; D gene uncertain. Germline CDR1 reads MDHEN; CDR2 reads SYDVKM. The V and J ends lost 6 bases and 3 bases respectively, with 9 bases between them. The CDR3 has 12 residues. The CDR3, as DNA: TGTGCCAGCAGACGAGGTGGCTACGAGCAGTACTTC. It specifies CASRRGGYEQYF.

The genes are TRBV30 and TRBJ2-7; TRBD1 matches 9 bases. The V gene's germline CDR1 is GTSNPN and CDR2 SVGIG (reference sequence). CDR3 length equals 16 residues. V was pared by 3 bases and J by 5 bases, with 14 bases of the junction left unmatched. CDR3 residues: CAWSYPKQGAKDEQYF. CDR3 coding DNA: TGTGCCTGGAGCTACCCGAAACAGGGGGCTAAGGACGAGCAGTACTTC.

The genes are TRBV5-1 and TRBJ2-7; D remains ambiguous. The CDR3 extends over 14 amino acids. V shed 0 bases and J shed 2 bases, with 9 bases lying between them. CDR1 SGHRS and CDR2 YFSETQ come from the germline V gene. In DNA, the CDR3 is TGCGCCAGCAGCTTGGCCGGTCTTGCCTACGAGCAGTACTTC. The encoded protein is CASSLAGLAYEQYF.

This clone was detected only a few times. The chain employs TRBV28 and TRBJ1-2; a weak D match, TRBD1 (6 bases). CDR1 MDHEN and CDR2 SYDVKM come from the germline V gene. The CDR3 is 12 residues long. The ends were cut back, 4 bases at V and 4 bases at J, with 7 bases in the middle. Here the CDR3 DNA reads TGTGCCAGCAGTTCAGGGGCCTATGGCTACACCTTC. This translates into CASSSGAYGYTF.

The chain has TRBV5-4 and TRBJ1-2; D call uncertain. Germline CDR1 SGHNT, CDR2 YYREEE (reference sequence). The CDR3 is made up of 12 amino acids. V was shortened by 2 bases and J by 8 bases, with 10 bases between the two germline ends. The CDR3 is CASSLPEEGYTF. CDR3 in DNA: TGTGCCAGCAGCTTACCGGAGGAGGGCTACACCTTC.